This TCR beta chain is drawn from a study of blood T cell repertoires in COVID-19. Study-level background: Acute and convalescent COVID-19 specimens originated in the United States, Italy and Spain. PBMCs, B-cell-depleted T cells, or T cells were the source of the cDNA or gDNA that made up the material.

The authors' processing: Quantification of nucleated cells was approximated via reference gene primer amplification. The repertoire was sequenced with immunoSEQ multiplex PCR; TCRdb's copy has only in-frame clones and lacks some. V, J and clone size derive from that table, while D and trimming were established from the DNA sequence. The sample holds approximately 37,000 clones; 80% to 95% are singletons and the top ten take around 5.1%. Sequenced sample: peripheral blood. This clonotype originated in a woman aged 80 or over with acute or convalescent COVID-19.

CDR3 sequence reads: CASSPEETQYF. The CDR3 nucleotides read TGTGCCAGCTCACCCGAGGAGACCCAGTACTTC. This sequence joins TRBV18 and TRBJ2-5; D remains ambiguous. CDR3 length: 11 residues. Germline V CDR1 and CDR2: KGHSH, LQKENI. With 3 bases removed from V and 5 bases from J, the gap between germline ends came to 4 bases. The variable domain in full, completed from reference TRBV18 and TRBJ2-5, reads NAGVMQNPRHLVRRRGQEARLRCSPMKGHSHVYWYRQLPEEGLKFMVYLQKENIIDESGMPKERFSAEFPKEGPSILRIQQVVRGDSAAYFCASSPEETQYFGPGTRLLVL.